A selection of T cell receptor beta chains follows, all from one sample in a study of blood T cells in healthy people across ages. Via MiXCR, TCRdb re-called the 5' RACE reads, giving one row per CDR3 protein. This table holds about 1.6 million distinct CDR3 sequences, 30% to 35% found once. The sequenced sample consisted of blood. The source of these receptors is a woman under 40 in good health. The CDR3 runs from the conserved cysteine through the conserved F or W. Each record gives: J gene, V gene, D gene, clone size, CDR3 protein, CDR3 DNA. A D gene is named only where the DNA matches it firmly. Clone size is shown for a subset of rows, as once, few, many or a class of expanded clone.

J: TRBJ2-2
V: TRBV7-3
D: TRBD2
size: few
CDR3: CASRQGLAAGELFF
DNA: TGTGCCAGCAGACAGGGACTAGCGGCCGGGGAGCTGTTTTTT

J: TRBJ2-7
V: TRBV29-1
D: NA
size: NA
CDR3: CSVEDNRVGSYEQYF
DNA: TGCAGCGTTGAAGATAACAGGGTAGGCTCCTACGAGCAGTACTTC

J: TRBJ2-7
V: TRBV5-6
D: TRBD1
size: NA
CDR3: CASSTRGQSYEQYF
DNA: TGTGCCAGCAGCACCCGGGGACAGAGCTACGAGCAGTACTTC

J: TRBJ2-5
V: TRBV2
D: TRBD2
size: few
CDR3: CASSLSSGGPRAQYF
DNA: TGTGCCAGCAGCCTATCTAGCGGGGGGCCCAGGGCCCAGTACTTC

J: TRBJ2-7
V: TRBV6-1
D: TRBD1
size: NA
CDR3: CASSGDGRGSYEQYF
DNA: TGTGCCAGCAGTGGAGATGGCAGGGGGTCTTACGAGCAGTACTTC

J: TRBJ1-6
V: TRBV13
D: TRBD1
size: NA
CDR3: CASSPGTGNNSPLHF
DNA: TGTGCCAGCAGCCCGGGGACAGGGAATAATTCACCCCTCCACTTT

J: TRBJ2-1
V: TRBV7-9
D: TRBD2
size: few
CDR3: CASSLTPGLAGGGEQFF
DNA: TGTGCCAGCAGCTTAACCCCAGGACTAGCGGGAGGAGGTGAGCAGTTCTTC

J: TRBJ2-5
V: TRBV28
D: TRBD2
size: NA
CDR3: CASSSPGLAGPLGQYF
DNA: TGTGCCAGCAGTTCCCCGGGACTAGCGGGTCCACTAGGCCAGTACTTC

J: TRBJ2-5
V: TRBV6-1
D: TRBD1
size: NA
CDR3: CATGQGWFQETQYF
DNA: TGTGCTACCGGACAGGGCTGGTTTCAAGAGACCCAGTACTTC

J: TRBJ2-7
V: TRBV20-1
D: TRBD2
size: few
CDR3: CSAMPAGGVYEQYF
DNA: TGCAGTGCTATGCCAGCGGGGGGCGTCTACGAGCAGTACTTC

J: TRBJ2-1
V: TRBV29-1
D: NA
size: NA
CDR3: CNVVSGNEQFF
DNA: TGCAACGTTGTTTCGGGGAATGAGCAGTTCTTC

J: TRBJ2-1
V: TRBV28
D: TRBD2
size: few
CDR3: CASSLAGLAGGKYNEQFF
DNA: TGTGCCAGCAGTTTAGCGGGACTAGCGGGAGGGAAATACAATGAGCAGTTCTTC

J: TRBJ1-2
V: TRBV18
D: TRBD1
size: many
CDR3: CASSPPTGGGYGYTF
DNA: TGTGCCAGCTCCCCCCCGACAGGGGGTGGGTATGGCTACACCTTC

J: TRBJ1-2
V: TRBV28
D: NA
size: NA
CDR3: CASRYWTDYGYTF
DNA: TGTGCCAGCAGGTATTGGACTGACTATGGCTACACCTTC

J: TRBJ2-7
V: TRBV5-1
D: NA
size: NA
CDR3: CARTKTGPYEQYF
DNA: TGCGCCCGCACCAAGACAGGACCCTACGAGCAGTACTTC

J: TRBJ2-1
V: TRBV21-1
D: NA
size: NA
CDR3: CASSKVPNGSYNEQFF
DNA: TGTGCCAGCAGCAAAGTACCCAATGGCTCCTACAATGAGCAGTTCTTC

J: TRBJ2-7
V: TRBV3-1
D: NA
size: NA
CDR3: CASSQGSGQYF
DNA: TGCGCCAGCAGCCAAGGGTCGGGGCAGTACTTC

J: TRBJ2-1
V: TRBV6-6
D: TRBD2
size: few
CDR3: CASAGAGGPFNEQFF
DNA: TGTGCCAGCGCCGGAGCGGGAGGGCCCTTCAATGAGCAGTTCTTC

J: TRBJ2-2
V: TRBV20-1
D: TRBD1
size: NA
CDR3: CSAIPGQANTGELFF
DNA: TGCAGTGCTATACCGGGACAGGCGAACACCGGGGAGCTGTTTTTT

J: TRBJ2-1
V: TRBV6-5
D: TRBD2
size: NA
CDR3: CASRPTSGRRHNEQFF
DNA: TGTGCCAGCAGGCCGACTAGCGGGAGGAGACACAATGAGCAGTTCTTC

J: TRBJ2-5
V: TRBV3-1
D: NA
size: NA
CDR3: CASSQEGGYQETQYF
DNA: TGCGCCAGCAGCCAAGAGGGAGGCTACCAAGAGACCCAGTACTTC

J: TRBJ2-7
V: TRBV7-9
D: NA
size: NA
CDR3: CASSFWGANEQYF
DNA: TGTGCCAGCAGCTTTTGGGGGGCGAACGAGCAGTACTTC

J: TRBJ2-3
V: TRBV11-2
D: NA
size: NA
CDR3: CASSLVSIQGDTQYF
DNA: TGTGCCAGCAGCTTAGTCTCTATTCAGGGAGATACGCAGTATTTT

J: TRBJ2-3
V: TRBV5-4
D: TRBD2
size: NA
CDR3: CASSGPGLAGSDTQYF
DNA: TGTGCCAGCAGCGGACCGGGACTAGCGGGATCGGATACGCAGTATTTT

J: TRBJ2-3
V: TRBV7-3
D: NA
size: NA
CDR3: CASSSSVGGPDTQYF
DNA: TGTGCCAGCAGCTCCTCAGTGGGGGGGCCAGATACGCAGTATTTT

J: TRBJ2-7
V: TRBV6-6
D: TRBD2
size: few
CDR3: CASSSLTSGNYEQYF
DNA: TGTGCCAGCAGTTCCCTGACTAGCGGGAACTACGAGCAGTACTTC

J: TRBJ2-2
V: TRBV6-5
D: NA
size: few
CDR3: CASSNPGGTGELFF
DNA: TGTGCCAGCAGTAACCCAGGGGGGACCGGGGAGCTGTTTTTT

J: TRBJ2-3
V: TRBV5-1
D: NA
size: few
CDR3: CASMNPSTDTQYF
DNA: TGCGCCAGCATGAACCCTAGCACAGATACGCAGTATTTT

J: TRBJ1-4
V: TRBV20-1
D: TRBD1
size: NA
CDR3: CSARDWGQTNEKLFF
DNA: TGCAGTGCTAGAGATTGGGGACAGACTAATGAAAAACTGTTTTTT

J: TRBJ2-5
V: TRBV24-1
D: NA
size: NA
CDR3: CATSDLPEETQYF
DNA: TGTGCCACCAGTGATTTGCCCGAAGAGACCCAGTACTTC

J: TRBJ2-5
V: TRBV14
D: TRBD2
size: NA
CDR3: CASSRTREGRETQYF
DNA: TGTGCCAGCAGCCGAACGCGGGAGGGGAGAGAGACCCAGTACTTC

J: TRBJ2-3
V: TRBV7-8
D: NA
size: few
CDR3: CASSSGTPEDTDTQYF
DNA: TGTGCCAGCAGCTCCGGGACACCCGAAGACACAGATACGCAGTATTTT

J: TRBJ1-5
V: TRBV4-1
D: TRBD1
size: NA
CDR3: CASSQGTRGRATQPQHF
DNA: TGCGCCAGCAGCCAAGGGACAAGGGGGCGAGCAACTCAGCCCCAGCATTTT

J: TRBJ2-5
V: TRBV7-2
D: NA
size: NA
CDR3: CASNPVTTLQETQYF
DNA: TGTGCCAGCAACCCGGTGACTACACTGCAAGAGACCCAGTACTTC

J: TRBJ2-1
V: TRBV11-2
D: NA
size: few
CDR3: CASSLAGAFSYNEQFF
DNA: TGTGCCAGCAGCTTGGCAGGGGCCTTCTCCTACAATGAGCAGTTCTTC

J: TRBJ2-1
V: TRBV24-1
D: NA
size: NA
CDR3: CATSDLFGLPRFF
DNA: TGTGCCACCAGTGATTTGTTCGGGCTCCCCCGGTTCTTC

J: TRBJ2-7
V: TRBV6-1
D: NA
size: NA
CDR3: CASSLKGAAISYNEQYF
DNA: TGTGCCAGCAGTCTAAAAGGGGCAGCTATCTCCTACAATGAGCAGTACTTC

J: TRBJ2-7
V: TRBV5-6
D: NA
size: NA
CDR3: CASSLEGQPFYEQYF
DNA: TGTGCCAGCAGCCTGGAGGGACAGCCCTTCTACGAGCAGTACTTC

J: TRBJ2-1
V: TRBV6-5
D: NA
size: NA
CDR3: CASRSGEARSYNEQFF
DNA: TGTGCCAGCAGGTCGGGAGAGGCTCGCTCCTACAATGAGCAGTTCTTC

J: TRBJ1-1
V: TRBV12-3/TRBV12-4
D: NA
size: NA
CDR3: CASKMGRGTLNTEAFF
DNA: TGTGCCAGCAAGATGGGAAGGGGGACACTTAACACTGAAGCTTTCTTT

J: TRBJ1-6
V: TRBV9
D: NA
size: NA
CDR3: CASSVAEDGNSPLHF
DNA: TGTGCCAGCAGCGTAGCGGAGGACGGGAATTCACCCCTCCACTTT

J: TRBJ2-1
V: TRBV20-1
D: TRBD2
size: few
CDR3: CSANRAGVANEQFF
DNA: TGCAGTGCTAATCGAGCGGGAGTTGCCAATGAGCAGTTCTTC

J: TRBJ2-7
V: TRBV10-3
D: TRBD2
size: NA
CDR3: CAIRRGGTSGAEQYF
DNA: TGTGCCATCAGGAGGGGAGGGACTAGCGGGGCTGAGCAGTACTTC

J: TRBJ2-7
V: TRBV6-5
D: TRBD1
size: many
CDR3: CASGQGIYEQYF
DNA: TGTGCCAGCGGACAGGGGATCTACGAGCAGTACTTC

J: TRBJ1-2
V: TRBV30
D: NA
size: NA
CDR3: CAWGRGNYGYTF
DNA: TGTGCCTGGGGACGGGGTAACTATGGCTACACCTTC

J: TRBJ2-7
V: TRBV30
D: NA
size: few
CDR3: CAWSVVAGFRGYEQYF
DNA: TGTGCCTGGAGTGTAGTGGCGGGATTCCGGGGCTACGAGCAGTACTTC

J: TRBJ1-1
V: TRBV5-5
D: TRBD1
size: once
CDR3: CASSSRTGTNTEAFF
DNA: TGTGCCAGCAGCTCTCGGACAGGGACTAACACTGAAGCTTTCTTT